Listed below are T cell receptor beta chains from one sample, sequenced in a study of blood T cell repertoires in COVID-19. The data were produced by immunoSEQ multiplex PCR, yet TCRdb's version contains in-frame clones alone and is incomplete. The data contain hundreds of thousands of clones, over 75% of them singletons. The sequenced sample consisted of PBMCs or T cells enriched from blood (not recorded which). The receptors stem from a woman aged 18-29 years who had recovered from COVID-19. Both conserved end residues are part of each CDR3.

v_call	cdr3_aa
TRBV29-1	CSVSGTGGENEQFF
TRBV6-4	CATQKDRGYGELFF
TRBV10-3	CAISGTGGYEQFF
TRBV5-1	CASSWGVNYGYTF
TRBV29-1	CSVEAGSRRVTF
TRBV5-6	CASSPMGGEQETQYF
TRBV28	CASSLTTPGTYEQYF
TRBV7-3	CASSLMQGQPQHF
TRBV7-2	CASSLDWGRTEAFF
TRBV21-1	CASSLLRAWHEQYF